This T cell receptor (beta chain) was observed in a study of cytomegalovirus exposure and HLA in healthy donors. Use of 60 Vbeta and 13 Jbeta primers characterized the PCR. Assay used: immunoSEQ multiplex PCR; TCRdb lists only in-frame clones, some missing. The data contain about 160,000 clones, roughly 85% of them singletons. The source is a man aged 35 to 55 in good health and CMV-seronegative. The sample was PBMCs.

CDR3 protein: CASSRTPGGNQPQHF. CDR3 in DNA: TGTGCCAGCAGCCGCACCCCAGGGGGAAATCAGCCCCAGCATTTT. The rearrangement joins TRBV7-2 to TRBJ1-5, with TRBD1 matching 7 bases. After removal of 5 bases from V and 4 bases from J, the junction contained 8 bases not matched to a gene. The CDR3 covers 15 residues. Germline loops: CDR1 SGHTA, CDR2 FQGNSA.